This is a list of T cell receptor beta chains from one sample in a study of blood T cell repertoires in COVID-19. Using immunoSEQ multiplex PCR, the repertoire was profiled, and TCRdb retains in-frame clones only, with some absent. There are roughly 330,000 clones in the sample; around 87% occur only once, and roughly 5% lies in the top ten. The sample was PBMCs or T cells enriched from blood (not recorded which). Receptors originate from a woman in her 30s who had recovered from COVID-19. Each CDR3 is given with its conserved first and last residue. Each record gives: CDR3 protein, J gene, D gene, V gene. A D gene is named only where the DNA matches it firmly.

CASSYSTSGVYNEQFF TRBJ2-1 NA TRBV6-5
CASRGTQNVMNTEAFF TRBJ1-1 NA TRBV7-9
CASSYYMNTEAFF TRBJ1-1 NA TRBV6-5
CAISPLEGDTQYF TRBJ2-3 NA TRBV10-3
CATSIAGLGGAEAFF TRBJ1-1 NA TRBV15
CASSQAGGGTEAFF TRBJ1-1 NA TRBV3-1/TRBV3-2
CAWSHRSNQPQHF TRBJ1-5 NA TRBV30
CASWATEAFF TRBJ1-1 NA TRBV28
CASSPPGGRDTQYF TRBJ2-3 NA TRBV7-3
CASSRGLAGGTGELFF TRBJ2-2 TRBD2 TRBV7-7
CASSKSLNTEAFF TRBJ1-1 NA TRBV7-9
CASSISRGGPTDTQYF TRBJ2-3 NA TRBV19
CASRARGLGGYTF TRBJ1-2 NA TRBV23-1